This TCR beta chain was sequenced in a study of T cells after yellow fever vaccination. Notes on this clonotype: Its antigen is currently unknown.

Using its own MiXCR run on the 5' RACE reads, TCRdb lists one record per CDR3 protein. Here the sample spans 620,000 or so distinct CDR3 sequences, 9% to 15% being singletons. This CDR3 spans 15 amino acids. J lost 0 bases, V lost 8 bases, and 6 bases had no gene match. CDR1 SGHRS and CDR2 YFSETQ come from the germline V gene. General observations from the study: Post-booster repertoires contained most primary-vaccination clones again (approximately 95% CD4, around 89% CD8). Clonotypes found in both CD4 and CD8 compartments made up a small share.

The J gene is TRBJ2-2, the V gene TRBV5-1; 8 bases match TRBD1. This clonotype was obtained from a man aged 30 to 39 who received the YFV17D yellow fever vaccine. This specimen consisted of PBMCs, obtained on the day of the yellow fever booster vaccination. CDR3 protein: CASRQGSANTGELFF. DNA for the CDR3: TGCGCCAGTCGACAGGGGTCGGCGAACACCGGGGAGCTGTTTTTT.